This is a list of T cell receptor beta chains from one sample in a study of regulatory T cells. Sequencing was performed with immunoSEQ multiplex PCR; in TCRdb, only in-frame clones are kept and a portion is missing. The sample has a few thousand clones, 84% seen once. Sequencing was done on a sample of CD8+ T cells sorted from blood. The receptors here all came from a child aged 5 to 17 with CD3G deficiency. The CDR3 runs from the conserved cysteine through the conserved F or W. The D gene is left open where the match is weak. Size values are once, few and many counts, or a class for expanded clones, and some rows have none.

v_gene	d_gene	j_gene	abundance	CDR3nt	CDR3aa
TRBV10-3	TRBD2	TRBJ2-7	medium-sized	TGTGCCACTCGACTAGCGGGAGGCGAGCAGTACTTC	CATRLAGGEQYF
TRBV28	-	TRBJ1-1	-	TGTGCCAGCACCTCTAATTTATTCCCGAACACTGAAGCTTTCTTT	CASTSNLFPNTEAFF
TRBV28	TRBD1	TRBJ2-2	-	TGTGCCAGCAGTTTCGACAGGGAAAACACCGGGGAGCTGTTTTTT	CASSFDRENTGELFF
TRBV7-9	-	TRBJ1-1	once	TGTGCCAGCAGCTTGGGGACGAACACTGAAGCTTTCTTT	CASSLGTNTEAFF
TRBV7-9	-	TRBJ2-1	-	TGTGCCAGCAGCTTAGGGGGACAACACAAGCAGTTCTTC	CASSLGGQHKQFF
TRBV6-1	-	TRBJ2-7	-	TGTGCCAGCAGTGTTCGGGAGTTCGGGTACGAGCAGTACTTC	CASSVREFGYEQYF
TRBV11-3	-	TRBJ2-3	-	TGTGCCAGCAGCTTCGGCACAGATACGCAGTATTTT	CASSFGTDTQYF
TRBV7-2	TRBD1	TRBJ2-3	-	TGTGCCAGCAGCCCAAAATTAACAGGGGGCGGACCAGATACGCAGTATTTT	CASSPKLTGGGPDTQYF
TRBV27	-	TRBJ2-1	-	TGTGCCAGCAGTTCGCTACCAGAAGATGAGCAGTTCTTC	CASSSLPEDEQFF
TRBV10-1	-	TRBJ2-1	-	TGCGCCAGCAGTGACCTGACCCCCCCGACGGGCAATGAGCAGTTCTTC	CASSDLTPPTGNEQFF
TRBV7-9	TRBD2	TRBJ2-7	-	TGTGCCAGCAGCTCGACTAGCGGACCCTACGAGCAGTACTTC	CASSSTSGPYEQYF
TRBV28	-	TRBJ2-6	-	TGTGCCAGCAGATCCTCTGGGGCCAACGTCCTGACTTTC	CASRSSGANVLTF
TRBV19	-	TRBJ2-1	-	TGTGCCAGTAGTATCTCTACAGACAATGAGCAGTTCTTC	CASSISTDNEQFF
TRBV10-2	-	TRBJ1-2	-	TGCGCCAGCAGTCCCAGGGTTAACTATGGCTACACCTTC	CASSPRVNYGYTF
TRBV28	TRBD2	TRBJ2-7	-	TGTGCCAGCAGTCTGACTAGCGGCAACGAGCAGTACTTC	CASSLTSGNEQYF
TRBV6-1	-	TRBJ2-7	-	TGTGCCAGCAGTGGGGACTTCCCATACGAGCAGTACTTC	CASSGDFPYEQYF
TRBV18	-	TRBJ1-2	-	TGTGCCAGCTCACCAACCGGGCCGCCTAACTATGGCTACACCTTC	CASSPTGPPNYGYTF
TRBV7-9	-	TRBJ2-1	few	TGTGCCAGCAGCTCGTTTGAACAGGGATACTACAATGAGCAGTTCTTC	CASSSFEQGYYNEQFF
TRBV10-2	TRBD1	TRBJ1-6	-	TGCGCCAGCAGTGGGACAGGGAATTCACCCCTCCACTTT	CASSGTGNSPLHF
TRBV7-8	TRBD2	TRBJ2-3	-	TGTGCCAGCAGCTTAGGATCCGGTATAGCGGGTCATGGCACTATCACAGATACGCAGTATTTT	CASSLGSGIAGHGTITDTQYF
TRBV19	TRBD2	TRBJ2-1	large	TGTGCCAGTAGTAGGACTAGCGGGAGCTACGATGAGCAGTTCTTC	CASSRTSGSYDEQFF
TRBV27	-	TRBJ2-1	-	TGTGCCAGCAGTCCAGCGCTCAACTCCTACAATGAGCAGTTCTTC	CASSPALNSYNEQFF
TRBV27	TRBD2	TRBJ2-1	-	TGTGCCAGCAGTTCGATAGCGGGAGCAAGGGATGAGCAGTTCTTC	CASSSIAGARDEQFF
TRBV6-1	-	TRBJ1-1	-	TGTGCCAGCAGCGCACAGAACACTGAAGCTTTCTTT	CASSAQNTEAFF
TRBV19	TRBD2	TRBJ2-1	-	TGTGCCAGTAGTATCCGGGCGGGAGCCGGCAATGAGCAGTTCTTC	CASSIRAGAGNEQFF
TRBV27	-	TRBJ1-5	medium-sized	TGTGCCAGCAGTCCGATACAGGGTCAGCCCCAGCATTTT	CASSPIQGQPQHF
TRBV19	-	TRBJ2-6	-	TGTGCCAGTAGTATCGGACCAACTGGGGCCAACGTCCTGACTTTC	CASSIGPTGANVLTF
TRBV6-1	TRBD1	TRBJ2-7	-	TGTGCCAGCAGTGAAGGGACAGGACTCTTCTACGAGCAGTACTTC	CASSEGTGLFYEQYF
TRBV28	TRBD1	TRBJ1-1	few	TGTGCCAGCAGTCGGAGGACAGGGGAAGCTTTCTTT	CASSRRTGEAFF
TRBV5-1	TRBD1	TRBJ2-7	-	TGCGCCAGCAGCTTGGGGCAGGGGGCCCACGAGCAGTACTTC	CASSLGQGAHEQYF
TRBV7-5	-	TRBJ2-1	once	TGTGCCAGCAGCTTGGCAACTAGCGGGAGCGATGAGCAGTTCTTC	CASSLATSGSDEQFF
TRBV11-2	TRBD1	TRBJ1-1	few	TGTGCCAGCAGCCATGGACAGGGGGAGAACACTGAAGCTTTCTTT	CASSHGQGENTEAFF
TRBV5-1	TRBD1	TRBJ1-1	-	TGCGCCAGCAGCTTGTTGGGCAGGGGGGACACTGAAGCTTTCTTT	CASSLLGRGDTEAFF
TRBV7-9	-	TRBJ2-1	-	TGTGCCAGCAGCTCCCTACCGTACAATGAGCAGTTCTTC	CASSSLPYNEQFF
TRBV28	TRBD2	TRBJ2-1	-	TGTGCCAGCCGGGGACTAGCGGGAGTAAATGAGCAGTTCTTC	CASRGLAGVNEQFF
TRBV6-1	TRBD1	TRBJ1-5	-	TGTGCCAGCAAGGGGGCACGAGATCAGCCCCAGCATTTT	CASKGARDQPQHF
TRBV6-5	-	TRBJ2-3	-	TGTGCCAGCAGTTACTCCCGCTCACCCACAGATACGCAGTATTTT	CASSYSRSPTDTQYF
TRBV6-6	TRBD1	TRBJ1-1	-	TGTGCCAGCAGTTCTTGGGACAGGGTGATGGGCACTGAAGCTTTCTTT	CASSSWDRVMGTEAFF
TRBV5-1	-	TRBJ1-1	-	TGCGCCAGCAGCTTGTCGGACGGGAACACTGAAGCTTTCTTT	CASSLSDGNTEAFF
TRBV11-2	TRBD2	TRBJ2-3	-	TGTGCCAGCAGCGATCGTGGGGCGGGAGGCGCAGATACGCAGTATTTT	CASSDRGAGGADTQYF
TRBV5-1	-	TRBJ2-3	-	TGCGCCAGCAGCTTGGAAGCCTATACAGATACGCAGTATTTT	CASSLEAYTDTQYF
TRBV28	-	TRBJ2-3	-	TGTGCCAGCAGTTTCGGCGATTTTTCAGATACGCAGTATTTT	CASSFGDFSDTQYF
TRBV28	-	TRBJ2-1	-	TGTGCCAGCAGTTTAAGATACGGGACAGGGACGTTTAGCGGGAGAAGAGTCCATGAGCAGTTCTTC	CASSLRYGTGTFSGRRVHEQFF
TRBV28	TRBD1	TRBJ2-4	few	TGTGCCAGCAGCTATACAGGGGGTGCATACGGGGGTACAACCAAAAACATTCAGTACTTC	CASSYTGGAYGGTTKNIQYF
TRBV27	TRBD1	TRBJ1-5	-	TGTGCCAGCAGTCCTAGGGACGGGACAGTCCCGAAGGGGCAGCCCCAGCATTTT	CASSPRDGTVPKGQPQHF
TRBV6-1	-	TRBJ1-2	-	TGTGCCAGCAGTGAAGCGGGTCCCATCGGTGGCTACACCTTC	CASSEAGPIGGYTF
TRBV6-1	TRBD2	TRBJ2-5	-	TGTGCCAGCAGTGAATGGGTCGGAGCGGGAGGGCCGGGGGAGACCCAGTACTTC	CASSEWVGAGGPGETQYF
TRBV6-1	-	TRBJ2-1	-	TGTGCCAGCAGTGAGTCTGGTAACAATGAGCAGTTCTTC	CASSESGNNEQFF
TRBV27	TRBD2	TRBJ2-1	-	TGTGCCAGCAGTTCGAGCGGGAGTCCAAATGAGCAGTTCTTC	CASSSSGSPNEQFF